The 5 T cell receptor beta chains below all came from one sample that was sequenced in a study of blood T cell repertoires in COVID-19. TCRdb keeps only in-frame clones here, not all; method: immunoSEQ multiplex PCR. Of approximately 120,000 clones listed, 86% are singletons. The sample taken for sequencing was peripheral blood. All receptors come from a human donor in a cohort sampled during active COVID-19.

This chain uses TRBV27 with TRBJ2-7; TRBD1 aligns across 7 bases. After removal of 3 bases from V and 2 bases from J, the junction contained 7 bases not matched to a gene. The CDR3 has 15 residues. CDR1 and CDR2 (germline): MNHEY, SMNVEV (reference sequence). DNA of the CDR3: TGTGCCAGCAGTTTTACGAACAGGGGAACCTACGAGCAGTACTTC. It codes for CASSFTNRGTYEQYF.

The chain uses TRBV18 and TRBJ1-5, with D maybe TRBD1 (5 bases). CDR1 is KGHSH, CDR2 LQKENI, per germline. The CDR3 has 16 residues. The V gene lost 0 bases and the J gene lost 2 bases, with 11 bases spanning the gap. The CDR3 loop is CASSPPGGDGNQPQHF. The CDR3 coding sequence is TGTGCCAGCTCACCACCGGGGGGAGATGGCAATCAGCCCCAGCATTTT.

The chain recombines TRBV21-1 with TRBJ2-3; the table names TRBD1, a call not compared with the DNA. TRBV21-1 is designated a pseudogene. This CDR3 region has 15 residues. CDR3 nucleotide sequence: TGTGCCAGCAGCAAATGCGACAGGGAGGAAGATACGCAGTATTTT. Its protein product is CASSKCDREEDTQYF.

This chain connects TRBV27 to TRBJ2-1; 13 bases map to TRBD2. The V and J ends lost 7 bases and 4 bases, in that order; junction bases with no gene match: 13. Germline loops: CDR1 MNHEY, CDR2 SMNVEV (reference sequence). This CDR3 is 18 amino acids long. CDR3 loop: CASTPRGGTSGAYNEQFF. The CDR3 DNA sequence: TGTGCCAGCACCCCCCGGGGGGGGACTAGCGGGGCTTACAATGAGCAGTTCTTC.

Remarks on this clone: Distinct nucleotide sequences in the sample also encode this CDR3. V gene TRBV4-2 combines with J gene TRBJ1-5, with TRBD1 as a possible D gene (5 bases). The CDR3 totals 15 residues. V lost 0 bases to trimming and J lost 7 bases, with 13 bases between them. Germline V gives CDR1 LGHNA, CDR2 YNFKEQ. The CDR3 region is CASSQDRRGWQPQHF. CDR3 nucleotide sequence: TGTGCCAGCAGCCAAGATAGGAGGGGTTGGCAGCCCCAGCATTTT.